The next 14 T cell receptor beta chains were all read from a single sample in a study of CD8+CD57+ T cells in acquired aplastic anemia. The authors sequenced patients whose flow cytometry had shown CD8+CD57+ cell expansion. It was genomic DNA that served as the template for profiling TCR beta VDJ and CDR3. TCRdb passed the reads through MiXCR, listing each CDR3 protein once. Seen here are some 120,000 distinct CDR3 sequences, nearly 40% observed once, and the top ten hold approximately 2.6%. The sample taken for sequencing was sorted CD4+, CD8+, or CD8+CD57+ T cells (not recorded which) from PBMCs. These receptors were collected from a human donor with aplastic anemia.

This rearrangement joins TRBV6-1 to TRBJ1-4, with a tentative D call TRBD1 (5 bases). From germline, CDR1 is MNHNS and CDR2 SASEGT. The CDR3 is made up of 14 amino acids. Trimming shortened V by 6 bases and J by 4 bases, and 12 bases separated the two germline ends. As DNA, the CDR3 is TGTGCCAGCAGCCGCGACAGTAATAATGAAAAACTGTTTTTT. Amino acids: CASSRDSNNEKLFF.

The chain carries TRBV7-8 and TRBJ2-1; possibly TRBD1 for D (6 bases). V was clipped by 5 bases and J by 1 base, with 12 bases between them. The CDR3 consists of 15 residues. Germline V gene sequence: CDR1 SGHVS, CDR2 FQNEAQ. The DNA for the CDR3 is TGTGCCAGCAGCCTCGGGACAAATTCCTACAATGAGCAGTTCTTC. It yields the protein CASSLGTNSYNEQFF.

This clonotype was seen more than once but under ten times. CDR3 sequence (DNA): TGTGCCTGCGACGGATTTTCGAACACTGAAGCTTTCTTT. Protein product: CACDGFSNTEAFF. The V gene is TRBV30, the J gene TRBJ1-1; D is undetermined. Germline loops: CDR1 GTSNPN, CDR2 SVGIG (reference sequence). CDR3 length equals 13 residues. Trimming removed 6 bases from V and 1 base from J, with 12 bases in between.

This clonotype was seen repeatedly, ten times or more. This sequence joins TRBV19 and TRBJ2-2; D might be TRBD1 (6 bases). Germline CDR1 is LNHDA and CDR2 is SQIVND (reference sequence). The CDR3 spans 13 residues. The V end lost 7 bases, the J end lost 7 bases, and 13 bases lay between the germline ends. The CDR3 region has the DNA TGTGCCAGTACCCGCGACAGGTTCGGGGAGCTGTTTTTT. Protein sequence: CASTRDRFGELFF.

The chain couples TRBV2 to TRBJ1-5; a possible D gene is TRBD1 (6 bases). The CDR3 consists of 15 residues. V dropped 5 bases and J dropped 2 bases, with 13 bases sitting between them. From germline, CDR1 is SNHLY and CDR2 FYNNEI. The CDR3: CASSFTGMGNQPQHF. CDR3 nucleotides: TGTGCCAGCAGTTTTACAGGGATGGGCAATCAGCCCCAGCATTTT. Full variable domain (remainder filled in from reference TRBV2 and TRBJ1-5): EPEVTQTPSHQVTQMGQEVILRCVPISNHLYFYWYRQILGQKVEFLVSFYNNEISEKSEIFDDQFSVERPDGSNFTLKIRSTKLEDSAMYFCASSFTGMGNQPQHFGDGTRLSIL.

In its sample, this clonotype was seen a few times. V is TRBV5-1 and J is TRBJ1-1; D is possibly TRBD1 (6 bases). Germline V lookup: CDR1 SGHRS, CDR2 YFSETQ. The V end was cut by 4 bases, the J end by 1 base, with 23 bases between. The CDR3 has 18 amino acids. CDR3 loop: CASSPSRSTGAPNTEAFF. The CDR3 DNA reads TGCGCCAGCAGCCCTTCGCGGTCAACGGGGGCCCCGAACACTGAAGCTTTCTTT.

This clonotype appeared a single time. CDR3 residues: CASRQPGQGRYGYTF. CDR3 DNA: TGTGCCAGCAGACAACCGGGACAGGGGAGGTATGGCTACACCTTC. The rearrangement links TRBV7-9 to TRBJ1-2, with 10 bases aligning to TRBD1. In germline, CDR1 is SEHNR, CDR2 FQNEAQ (reference sequence). The J segment lost 5 bases and the V segment lost 6 bases, leaving 9 bases of the junction unmatched. The CDR3 has 15 residues.

The chain employs TRBV10-3 and TRBJ2-2; D not resolved. The CDR3 covers 11 residues. With 7 bases removed from V and 5 bases from J, the gap between germline ends came to 5 bases. Germline assignment: CDR1 ENHRY and CDR2 SYGVKD. DNA of the CDR3: TGTGCCATCACGGAAACCGGGGAGCTGTTTTTT. Its protein is CAITETGELFF.

The table lists this clonotype with many counts. The chain recombines TRBV5-5 with TRBJ1-2; D gene uncertain. This CDR3 is built from 14 residues. Germline V gene sequence: CDR1 SGHKS, CDR2 YYEKEE (reference sequence). Between the trimmed V and J ends, which lost 0 bases and 2 bases, there was a span of 8 bases. This chain's CDR3 is CASSLAAGNYGYTF. DNA for the CDR3: TGTGCCAGCAGCTTGGCCGCAGGCAACTATGGCTACACCTTC.

This clonotype was seen repeatedly, ten times or more. This chain connects TRBV5-1 to TRBJ2-3; 8 positions agree with TRBD2. Germline V CDR1 and CDR2: SGHRS, YFSETQ. The CDR3 is 15 amino acids. The trim removed 4 bases at V and 0 bases at J, leaving 4 bases unmatched. In DNA form, the CDR3 reads TGCGCCAGCAGCCGTAGCGGGGATAGCACAGATACGCAGTATTTT. This gives the protein CASSRSGDSTDTQYF.

As concerns this clonotype: This sequence may be a read error, since a much larger clone differs from it by one base. The chain joins TRBV4-3 to TRBJ1-2, with D perhaps TRBD1 (5 bases). Germline values: CDR1 LGHNA, CDR2 YSLEER. The CDR3 extends over 17 amino acids. This CDR3 reads CASSQDMGTSPGYSYTF. CDR3 sequence (DNA): TGCGCCAGCAGCCAGGATATGGGGACTTCCCCGGGCTATAGCTACACCTTC.

At least ten counts were recorded for this clonotype. The rearrangement uses TRBV6-1 and TRBJ2-7, with D unclear. The V end lost 5 bases, the J end lost 3 bases, and 11 bases lay between the germline ends. This CDR3 contains 13 residues. The V gene's germline CDR1 is MNHNS and CDR2 SASEGT. CDR3 sequence (DNA): TGTGCCAGCAGTAGGAATAGGGACTACGAGCAGTACGTC. As protein: CASSRNRDYEQYV.

This chain connects TRBV12-3 or TRBV12-4 to TRBJ2-1; TRBD2 matches 8 bases. CDR3 length equals 13 residues. The ends lost 5 bases at V and 13 bases at J; junction bases unmatched: 10. The CDR3 is CASSLSGTSKQFF. CDR3 coding DNA: TGTGCCAGCAGTCTCTCCGGGACTAGTAAACAGTTCTTC.

The table lists this clonotype with a few counts. The chain joins TRBV4-3 to TRBJ1-1; maybe TRBD1 (6 bases). Germline V gene data show CDR1 as LGHNA and CDR2 as YSLEER. V was pared by 1 base and J by 2 bases, with 20 bases between. This CDR3 is 18 amino acids long. CDR3 DNA sequence: TGCGCCAGCAGCCAAGGAGCTTACGGGAGGGGGTTTAACACTGAAGCTTTCTTT. It specifies CASSQGAYGRGFNTEAFF.